This T cell receptor (beta chain) was identified in a study of T cells in localized non-small cell lung cancer. Broader study findings: The study linked higher blood T cell density to longer overall survival. Because only a single region of the tumor was sequenced, heterogeneity remains possible. Adjacent uninvolved lung had the highest clonality, suggesting focused antigen responses. Adjacent lung held a median about 57 of the top 100 tumor clones.

Clones were sequenced by immunoSEQ multiplex PCR, and TCRdb holds only the in-frame ones, with some missing. The table records over 65,000 clones, approximately 84% of them present only once. Germline-derived CDR1 and CDR2 are MDHEN and SYDVKM. Trimming took 1 base from V and 6 from J, leaving 3 bases between them. The CDR3 spans 12 residues. This clone was observed a few times. Its antigen is as yet unknown. The receptor was derived from a female donor over 55 with stage I lung adenocarcinoma. The sample here was peripheral blood, taken before any cancer treatment. This rearrangement joins TRBV28 to TRBJ1-4; D unresolved. The CDR3 protein is CASSLLDEKLFF. In DNA, the CDR3 is TGTGCCAGCAGTTTATTGGATGAAAAACTGTTTTTT.